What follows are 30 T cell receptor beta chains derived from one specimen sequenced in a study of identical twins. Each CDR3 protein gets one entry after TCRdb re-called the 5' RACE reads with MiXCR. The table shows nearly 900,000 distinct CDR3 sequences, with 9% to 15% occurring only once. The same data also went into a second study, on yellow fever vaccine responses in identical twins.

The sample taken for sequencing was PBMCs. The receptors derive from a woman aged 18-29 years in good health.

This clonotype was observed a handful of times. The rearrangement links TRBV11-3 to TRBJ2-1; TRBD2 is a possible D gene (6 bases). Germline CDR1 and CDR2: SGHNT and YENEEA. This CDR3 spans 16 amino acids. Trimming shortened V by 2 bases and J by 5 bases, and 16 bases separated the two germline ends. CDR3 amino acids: CASSLFGSGFDNEQFF. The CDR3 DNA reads TGTGCCAGCAGCTTATTTGGAAGCGGGTTTGACAATGAGCAGTTCTTC.

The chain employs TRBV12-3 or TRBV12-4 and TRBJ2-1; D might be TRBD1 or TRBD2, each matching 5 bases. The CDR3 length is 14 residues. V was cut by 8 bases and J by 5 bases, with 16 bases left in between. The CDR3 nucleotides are TGTGCCAGCCTTAGGGACCAACTAAACAATGAGCAGTTCTTC. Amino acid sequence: CASLRDQLNNEQFF.

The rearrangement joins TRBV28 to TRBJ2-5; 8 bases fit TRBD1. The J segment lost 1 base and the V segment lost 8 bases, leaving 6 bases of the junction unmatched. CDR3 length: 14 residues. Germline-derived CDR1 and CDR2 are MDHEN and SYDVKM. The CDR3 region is CASWSRGLQETQYF. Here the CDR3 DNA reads TGTGCCAGCTGGTCCAGGGGGCTCCAAGAGACCCAGTACTTC. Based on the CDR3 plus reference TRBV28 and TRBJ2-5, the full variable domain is DVKVTQSSRYLVKRTGEKVFLECVQDMDHENMFWYRQDPGLGLRLIYFSYDVKMKEKGDIPEGYSVSREKKERFSLILESASTNQTSMYLCASWSRGLQETQYFGPGTRLLVL.

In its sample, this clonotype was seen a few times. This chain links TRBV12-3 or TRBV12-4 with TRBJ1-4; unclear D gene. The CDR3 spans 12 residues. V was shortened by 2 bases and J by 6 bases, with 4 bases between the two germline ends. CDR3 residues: CASSLSDEKLFF. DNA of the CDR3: TGTGCCAGCAGTTTATCGGATGAAAAACTGTTTTTT.

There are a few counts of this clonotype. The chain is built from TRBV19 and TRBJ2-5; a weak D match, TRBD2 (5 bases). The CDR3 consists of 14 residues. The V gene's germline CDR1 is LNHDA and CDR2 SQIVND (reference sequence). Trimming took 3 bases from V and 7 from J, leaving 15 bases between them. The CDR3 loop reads CASSIEGGMWTQYF. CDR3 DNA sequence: TGTGCCAGTAGTATCGAGGGTGGGATGTGGACCCAGTACTTC. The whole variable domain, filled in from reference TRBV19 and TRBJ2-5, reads DGGITQSPKYLFRKEGQNVTLSCEQNLNHDAMYWYRQDPGQGLRLIYYSQIVNDFQKGDIAEGYSVSREKKESFPLTVTSAQKNPTAFYLCASSIEGGMWTQYFGPGTRLLVL.

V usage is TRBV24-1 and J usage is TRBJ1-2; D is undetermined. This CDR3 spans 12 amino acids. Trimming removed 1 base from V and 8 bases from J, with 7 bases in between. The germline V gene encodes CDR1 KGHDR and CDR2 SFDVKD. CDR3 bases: TGTGCCACCAGTGATTTTGCAGACGGCTACACCTTC. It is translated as CATSDFADGYTF.

The DNA of the CDR3 is TGCAGTGCCAAGGGGAATACGCAGTATTTT. It encodes CSAKGNTQYF. J is TRBJ2-3 and V is TRBV20-1; D is perhaps TRBD1 (5 bases). CDR3 length equals 10 residues. In germline, CDR1 is DFQATT, CDR2 SNEGSKA (reference sequence). V lost 6 bases and J 7 bases, leaving 8 bases between the germline ends.

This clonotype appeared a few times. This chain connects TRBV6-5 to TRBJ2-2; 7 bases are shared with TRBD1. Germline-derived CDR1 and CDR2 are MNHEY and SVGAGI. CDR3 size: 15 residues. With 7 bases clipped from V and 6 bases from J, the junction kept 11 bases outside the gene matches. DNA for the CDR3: TGTGCCAGCATTTCCCCAGGACAGGTGGCCGGGGAGCTGTTTTTT. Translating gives CASISPGQVAGELFF.

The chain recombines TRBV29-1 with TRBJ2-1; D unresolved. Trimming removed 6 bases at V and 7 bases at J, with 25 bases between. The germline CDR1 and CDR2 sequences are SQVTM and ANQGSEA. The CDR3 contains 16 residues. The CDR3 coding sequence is TGCAGCGTAGATAGGGCTCCGCACCGATTTGGGAATGAGCAGTTCTTC. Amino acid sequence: CSVDRAPHRFGNEQFF.

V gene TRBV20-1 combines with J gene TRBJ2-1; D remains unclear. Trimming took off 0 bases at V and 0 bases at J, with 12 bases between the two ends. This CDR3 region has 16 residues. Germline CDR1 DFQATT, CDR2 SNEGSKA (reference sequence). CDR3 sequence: CSARDGPDSSYNEQFF. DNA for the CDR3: TGCAGTGCTAGAGATGGTCCGGATAGCTCCTACAATGAGCAGTTCTTC.

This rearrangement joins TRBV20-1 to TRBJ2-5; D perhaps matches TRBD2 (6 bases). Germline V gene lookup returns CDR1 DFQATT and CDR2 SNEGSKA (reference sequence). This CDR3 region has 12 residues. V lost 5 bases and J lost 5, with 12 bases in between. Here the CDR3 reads CSAPPGGETQYF. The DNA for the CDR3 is TGCAGTGCTCCCCCTGGGGGGGAGACCCAGTACTTC.

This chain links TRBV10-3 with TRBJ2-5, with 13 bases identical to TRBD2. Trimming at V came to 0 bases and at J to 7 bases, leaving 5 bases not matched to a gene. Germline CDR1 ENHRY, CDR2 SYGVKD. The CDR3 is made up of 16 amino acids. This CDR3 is CAISESTSGRSGTQYF. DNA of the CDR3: TGTGCCATCAGTGAGTCGACTAGCGGGAGGTCAGGGACCCAGTACTTC.

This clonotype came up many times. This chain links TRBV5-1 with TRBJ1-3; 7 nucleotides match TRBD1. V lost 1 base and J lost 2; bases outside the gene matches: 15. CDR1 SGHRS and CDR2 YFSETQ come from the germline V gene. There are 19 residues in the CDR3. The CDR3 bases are TGCGCCAGCAGCTTGAGATCTTCGACAGGGCCTGTTGCTGGAAACACCATATATTTT. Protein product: CASSLRSSTGPVAGNTIYF.

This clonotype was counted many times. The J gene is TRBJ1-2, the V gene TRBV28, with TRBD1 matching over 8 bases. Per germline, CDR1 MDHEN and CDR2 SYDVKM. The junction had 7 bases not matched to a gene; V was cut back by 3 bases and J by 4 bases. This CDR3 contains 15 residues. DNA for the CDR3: TGTGCCAGCAGTTTGGCAGGGGGCGAGGTCTATGGCTACACCTTC. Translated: CASSLAGGEVYGYTF.

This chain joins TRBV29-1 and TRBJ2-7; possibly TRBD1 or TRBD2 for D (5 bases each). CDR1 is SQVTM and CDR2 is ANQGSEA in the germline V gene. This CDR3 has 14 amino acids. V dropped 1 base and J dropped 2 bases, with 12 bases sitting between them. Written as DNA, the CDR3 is TGCAGCGTTGAAGTGGGGGTAAGGCCCTACGAGCAGTACTTC. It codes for CSVEVGVRPYEQYF.

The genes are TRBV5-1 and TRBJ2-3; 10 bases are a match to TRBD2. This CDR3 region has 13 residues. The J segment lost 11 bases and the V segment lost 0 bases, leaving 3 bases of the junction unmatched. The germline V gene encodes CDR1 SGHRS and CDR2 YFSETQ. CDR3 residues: CASSLDSGRKQYF. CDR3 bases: TGCGCCAGCAGCTTGGATAGCGGGAGGAAGCAGTATTTT.

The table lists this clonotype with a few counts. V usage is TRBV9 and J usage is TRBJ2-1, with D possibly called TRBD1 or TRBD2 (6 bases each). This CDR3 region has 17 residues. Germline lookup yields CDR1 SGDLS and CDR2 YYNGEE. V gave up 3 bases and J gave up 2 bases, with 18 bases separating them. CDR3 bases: TGTGCCAGCAGCGCACCCCGGGGGCAGGCCCCCTACAATGAGCAGTTCTTC. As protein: CASSAPRGQAPYNEQFF.

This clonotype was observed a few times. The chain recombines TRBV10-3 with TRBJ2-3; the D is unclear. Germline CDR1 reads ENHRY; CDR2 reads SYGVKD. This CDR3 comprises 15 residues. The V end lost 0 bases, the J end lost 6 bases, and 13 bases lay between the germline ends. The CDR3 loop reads CAISESGPPSDTQYF. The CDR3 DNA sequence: TGTGCCATCAGTGAGTCCGGGCCTCCCTCCGATACGCAGTATTTT.

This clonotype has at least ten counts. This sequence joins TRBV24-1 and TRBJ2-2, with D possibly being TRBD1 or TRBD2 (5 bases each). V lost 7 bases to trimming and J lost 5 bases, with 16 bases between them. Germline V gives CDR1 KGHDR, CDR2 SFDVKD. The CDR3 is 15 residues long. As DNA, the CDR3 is TGTGCCACCAGCAATGAGGGGTTTAGGACCGGGGAGCTGTTTTTT. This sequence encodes CATSNEGFRTGELFF.

DNA of the CDR3: TGTGCCAGCAGTGAACCAGGGGCAACCTACAATGAGCAGTTCTTC. Translating gives CASSEPGATYNEQFF. V and J are TRBV2 and TRBJ2-1, with a weak D call TRBD1 (6 bases). V was cut by 2 bases and J by 2 bases, with 10 bases left in between. The length of the CDR3 is 15 residues. Germline V gives CDR1 SNHLY, CDR2 FYNNEI. Filled out from reference TRBV2 and TRBJ2-1, the complete variable domain reads EPEVTQTPSHQVTQMGQEVILRCVPISNHLYFYWYRQILGQKVEFLVSFYNNEISEKSEIFDDQFSVERPDGSNFTLKIRSTKLEDSAMYFCASSEPGATYNEQFFGPGTRLTVL.

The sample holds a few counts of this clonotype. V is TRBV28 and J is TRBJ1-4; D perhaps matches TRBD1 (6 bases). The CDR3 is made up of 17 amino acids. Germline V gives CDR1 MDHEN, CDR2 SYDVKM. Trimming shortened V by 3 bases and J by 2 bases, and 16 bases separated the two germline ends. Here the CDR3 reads CASSFETGLVTNEKLFF. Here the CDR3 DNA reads TGTGCCAGCAGTTTTGAGACAGGACTTGTGACTAATGAAAAACTGTTTTTT.

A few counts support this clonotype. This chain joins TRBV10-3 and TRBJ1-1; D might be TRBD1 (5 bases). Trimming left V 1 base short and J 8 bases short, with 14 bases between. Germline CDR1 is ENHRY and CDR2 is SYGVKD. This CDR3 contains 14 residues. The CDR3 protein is CAISELGGTGEAFF. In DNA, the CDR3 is TGTGCCATCAGTGAGTTGGGGGGGACTGGAGAAGCTTTCTTT.

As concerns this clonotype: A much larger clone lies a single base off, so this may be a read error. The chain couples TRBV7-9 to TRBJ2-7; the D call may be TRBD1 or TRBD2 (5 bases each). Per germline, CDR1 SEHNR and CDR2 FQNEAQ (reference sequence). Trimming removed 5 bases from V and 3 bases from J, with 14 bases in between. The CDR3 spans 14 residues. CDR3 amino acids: CASSKGRAFYEQYV. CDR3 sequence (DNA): TGTGCCAGCAGCAAGGGACGGGCGTTCTACGAGCAGTACGTC.

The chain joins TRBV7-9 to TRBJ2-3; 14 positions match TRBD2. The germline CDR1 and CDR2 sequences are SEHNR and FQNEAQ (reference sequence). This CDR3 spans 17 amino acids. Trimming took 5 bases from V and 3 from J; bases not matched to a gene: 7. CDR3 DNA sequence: TGTGCCAGCAGCGGGGGACTAGCGGGAGAGGGGACAGATACGCAGTATTTT. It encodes CASSGGLAGEGTDTQYF. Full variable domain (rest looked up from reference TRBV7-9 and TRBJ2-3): DTGVSQNPRHKITKRGQNVTFRCDPISEHNRLYWYRQTLGQGPEFLTYFQNEAQLEKSRLLSDRFSAERPKGSFSTLEIQRTEQGDSAMYLCASSGGLAGEGTDTQYFGPGTRLTVL.

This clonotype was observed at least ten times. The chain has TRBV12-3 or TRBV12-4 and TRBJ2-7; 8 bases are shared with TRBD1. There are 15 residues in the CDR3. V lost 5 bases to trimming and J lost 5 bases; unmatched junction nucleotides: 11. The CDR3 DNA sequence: TGTGCCAGCAGTCCCAACAGGGGGATGGTGAACGAGCAGTACTTC. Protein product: CASSPNRGMVNEQYF.

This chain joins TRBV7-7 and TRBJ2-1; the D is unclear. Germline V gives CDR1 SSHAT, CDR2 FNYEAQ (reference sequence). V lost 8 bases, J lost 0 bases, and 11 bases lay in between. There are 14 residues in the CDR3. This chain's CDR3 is CASSHSSSYNEQFF. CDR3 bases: TGTGCCAGCTCTCACTCGAGCTCCTACAATGAGCAGTTCTTC. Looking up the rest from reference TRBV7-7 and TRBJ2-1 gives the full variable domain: GAGVSQSPRYKVTKRGQDVTLRCDPISSHATLYWYQQALGQGPEFLTYFNYEAQPDKSGLPSDRFSAERPEGSISTLTIQRTEQRDSAMYRCASSHSSSYNEQFFGPGTRLTVL.

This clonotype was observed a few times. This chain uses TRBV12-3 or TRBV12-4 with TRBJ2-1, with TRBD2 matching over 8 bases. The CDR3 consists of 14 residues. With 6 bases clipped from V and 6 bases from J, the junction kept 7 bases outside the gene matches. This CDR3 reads CASRRTSLSNEQFF. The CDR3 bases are TGTGCCAGCAGACGGACTAGCCTCTCCAATGAGCAGTTCTTC.

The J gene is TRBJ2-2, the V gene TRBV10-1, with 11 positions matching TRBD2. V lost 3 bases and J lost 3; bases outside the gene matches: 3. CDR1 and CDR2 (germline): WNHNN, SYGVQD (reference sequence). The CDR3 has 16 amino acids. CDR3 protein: CASSDTSGRDTGELFF. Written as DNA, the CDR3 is TGCGCCAGCAGTGACACTAGCGGGAGAGACACCGGGGAGCTGTTTTTT.

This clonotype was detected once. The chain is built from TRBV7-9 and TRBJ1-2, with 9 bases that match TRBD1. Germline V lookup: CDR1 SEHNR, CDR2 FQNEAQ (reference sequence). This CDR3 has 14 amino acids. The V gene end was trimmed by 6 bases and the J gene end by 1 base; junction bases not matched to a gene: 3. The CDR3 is CASSRTGDNYGYTF. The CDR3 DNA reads TGTGCCAGCAGTCGGACAGGGGATAACTATGGCTACACCTTC. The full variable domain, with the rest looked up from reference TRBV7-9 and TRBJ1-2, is DTGVSQNPRHKITKRGQNVTFRCDPISEHNRLYWYRQTLGQGPEFLTYFQNEAQLEKSRLLSDRFSAERPKGSFSTLEIQRTEQGDSAMYLCASSRTGDNYGYTFGSGTRLTVV.

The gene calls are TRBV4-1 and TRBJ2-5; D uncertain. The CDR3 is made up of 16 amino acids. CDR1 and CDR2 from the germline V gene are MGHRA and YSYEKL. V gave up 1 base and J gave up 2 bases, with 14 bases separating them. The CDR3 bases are TGCGCCAGCAGCCAAGCAATTTACACCGGGCAAGAGACCCAGTACTTC. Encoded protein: CASSQAIYTGQETQYF.